This TCR beta chain was sequenced during a study of blood T cell repertoires in COVID-19 (TCRdb year 2020). Turning to the overall study: Samples from collaborators originated in the United States, Italy and Spain and spanned both the acute and convalescent phases of COVID-19. The material from the prospective study consisted of cDNA or gDNA derived from T cells, B-cell-depleted T cells, or PBMCs. The dataset comprised deeply sampled blood TCRbeta repertoires from subjects exposed to, actively infected with, or recovered from COVID-19. The repertoires were released in a freely available public database intended as a resource for research on the immune response to SARS-CoV-2. The samples were drawn from two sources: the first 160 participants of the ongoing ImmuneRACE study, and 1,000 to 1,500 subjects contributed by 6 global collaborators. Sample metadata almost always included a de-identified subject ID, COVID-19 status, age in years and sex. HLA class I and class II types, where available, came from metadata supplied by the sample provider rather than from assay-based typing.

The immunoSEQ Assay, a bias-controlled multiplex PCR, was used to amplify TCRbeta CDR3 regions from genomic DNA. Per the original workflow: Nucleated cell counts per sample were estimated from amplification of reference gene primers within the assay. Sequence reads were collapsed and filtered to measure the absolute abundance of every unique TCRbeta CDR3 rearrangement. For each sample, productive Simpson clonality was calculated by taking the square root of Simpson's diversity index across productive rearrangements. Drawn from immuneACCESS, this table holds only the in-frame rearrangements with V and J called that TCRdb kept. Clones are partly lost; checked studies trace under half to an unresolved V gene and leave the rest unexplained. V, J and clone size are those of that table, while D and trimming were read from the DNA. In this sample the table shows roughly 200,000 clones, around 87% of which occur a single time. The ten largest clones represent roughly 3% of the sample.

Study-level results and caveats: How much clinical and demographic metadata was included differed by source and by participant, and the metadata was provided uncurated.

On this clone: Its antigen remains unidentified. Within one base of it there is no much larger clone, and no base qualities were kept.

Collaborating institutions collected whole blood in K2EDTA tubes following their own protocols. For TCRbeta analysis, collaborator samples were shipped as frozen whole blood, as isolated PBMCs, or as DNA extracted from either sample type. V and J are trimmed by 0 bases and 7 bases, and the gene matches miss 14 bases of the junction. From the cysteine up to the phenylalanine, the CDR3 has a length of 17 residues. The only DNA kept is the CDR3, 51 bases in frame from the first base. The germline V gene specifies SGHRS as CDR1 and YFSETQ as CDR2. The sequence was collected from a man between 60 and 75 years old with acute or convalescent COVID-19. The rearrangement joined TRBV5-1 to TRBJ2-7; 9 of the junction bases match TRBD1. The material sequenced was peripheral blood. The DNA sequence reads TGCGCCAGCAGCTTGGGGTTGGGACAGGGATACGACCGGGAGCAGTACTTC. Its coded protein is CASSLGLGQGYDREQYF.